This T cell receptor (beta chain) is drawn from a study of untreated major depressive disorder. V lost 6 bases to trimming and J lost 5 bases, with 7 bases between them. The CDR3 covers 11 residues. Germline CDR1 reads MNHEY; CDR2 reads SMNVEV (reference sequence). Only in-frame clones appear in the TCRdb table, and some are missing; sequencing was by immunoSEQ multiplex PCR. The data hold some 20,000 clones, with approximately 89% observed a single time. J is TRBJ1-2 and V is TRBV27, with D maybe TRBD1 (5 bases). The receptor's source is a woman in her twenties or thirties in good health. The sample consisted of CD4+ T cells from PBMCs. CDR3 sequence reads: CASRGGYGYTF. The DNA of the CDR3 is TGTGCCAGCAGGGGGGGGTATGGCTACACCTTC.